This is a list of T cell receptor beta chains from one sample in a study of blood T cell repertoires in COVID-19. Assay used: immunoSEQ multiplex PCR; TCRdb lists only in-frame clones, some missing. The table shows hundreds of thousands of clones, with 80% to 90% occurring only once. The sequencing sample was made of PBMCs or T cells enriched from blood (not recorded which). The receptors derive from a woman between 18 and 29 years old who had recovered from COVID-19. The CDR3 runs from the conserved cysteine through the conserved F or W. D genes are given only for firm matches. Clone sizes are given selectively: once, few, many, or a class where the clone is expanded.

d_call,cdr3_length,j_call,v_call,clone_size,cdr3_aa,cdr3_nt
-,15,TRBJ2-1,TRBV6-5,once,CASSPRFSSYNEQFF,TGTGCCAGCAGTCCCCGTTTCAGCTCCTACAATGAGCAGTTCTTC
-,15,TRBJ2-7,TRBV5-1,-,CASSSDTGSGVEQYF,TGCGCCAGCAGCTCGGATACCGGCTCGGGAGTCGAGCAGTACTTC
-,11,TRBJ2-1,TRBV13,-,CASALVNEQFF,TGTGCCAGTGCTTTAGTCAATGAGCAGTTCTTC
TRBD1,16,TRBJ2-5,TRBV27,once,CASSLLGGQVEETQYF,TGTGCCAGCAGTTTATTAGGCGGACAGGTTGAAGAGACCCAGTACTTC
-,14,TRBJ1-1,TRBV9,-,CASSVAISQGEAFF,TGTGCCAGCAGCGTAGCTATCAGCCAGGGCGAAGCTTTCTTT
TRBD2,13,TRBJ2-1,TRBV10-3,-,CATSGTSTNEQFF,TGTGCCACCTCCGGGACTAGTACCAATGAGCAGTTCTTC
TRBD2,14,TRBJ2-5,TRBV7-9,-,CASSFYPGGETQYF,TGTGCCAGCAGCTTCTATCCGGGGGGAGAGACCCAGTACTTC
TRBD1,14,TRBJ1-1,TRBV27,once,CASSSGQGHTEAFF,TGTGCCAGCAGTTCAGGACAGGGCCACACTGAAGCTTTCTTT
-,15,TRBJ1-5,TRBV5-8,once,CASSLGVSVNQPQHF,TGTGCCAGCAGCTTGGGTGTTTCGGTAAATCAGCCCCAGCATTTT
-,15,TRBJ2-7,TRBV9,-,CASSSHGDRAYEQYF,TGTGCCAGCAGCTCCCATGGTGACAGAGCCTACGAGCAGTACTTC
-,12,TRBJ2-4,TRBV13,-,CASSLSGNIQYF,TGTGCCAGCAGCTTATCCGGAAACATTCAGTACTTC
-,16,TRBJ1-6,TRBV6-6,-,CASSYSRVTYNSPLHF,TGTGCCAGCAGTTACTCGAGGGTCACCTATAATTCACCCCTCCACTTT
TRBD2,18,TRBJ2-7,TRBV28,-,CASSLSAPSGRIAYEQYF,TGTGCCAGCAGTTTATCGGCGCCTAGCGGGAGGATTGCGTACGAGCAGTACTTC
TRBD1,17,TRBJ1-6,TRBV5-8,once,CASSFVTGERPYSPLHF,TGTGCCAGCAGCTTCGTAACAGGGGAACGACCTTATTCACCCCTCCACTTT
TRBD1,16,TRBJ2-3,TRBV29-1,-,CSVDTVGTGATDTQYF,TGCAGCGTTGACACTGTCGGGACAGGGGCCACAGATACGCAGTATTTT
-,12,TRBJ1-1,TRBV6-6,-,CASSPSGAEAFF,TGTGCCAGCAGTCCGTCCGGGGCTGAAGCTTTCTTT
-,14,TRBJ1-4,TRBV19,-,CASRDSATNEKLFF,TGTGCCAGTAGGGACAGTGCAACTAATGAAAAACTGTTTTTT
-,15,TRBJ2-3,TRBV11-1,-,CASSLGGKAGDTQYF,TGTGCCAGCAGCTTAGGCGGGAAGGCGGGAGATACGCAGTATTTT
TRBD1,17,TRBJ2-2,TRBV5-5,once,CASSFGGTGGVTGELFF,TGTGCCAGCAGCTTTGGCGGGACAGGGGGCGTCACCGGGGAGCTGTTTTTT
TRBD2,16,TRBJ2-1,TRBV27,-,CASRLAGGLVENEQFF,TGTGCCAGCAGGCTAGCGGGGGGGCTCGTGGAGAATGAGCAGTTCTTC
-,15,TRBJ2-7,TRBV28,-,CASSPGLGGVEEQYF,TGTGCCAGCAGCCCCGGGCTAGGGGGGGTGGAGGAGCAGTACTTC
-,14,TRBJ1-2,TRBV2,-,CASGDSRGWDGYTF,TGTGCCAGCGGCGACAGCAGGGGATGGGATGGCTACACCTTC
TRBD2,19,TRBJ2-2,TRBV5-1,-,CASSHGRLAGGPNTGELFF,TGCGCCAGCAGCCATGGCAGACTAGCGGGGGGGCCCAACACCGGGGAGCTGTTTTTT
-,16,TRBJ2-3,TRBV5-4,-,CASRLFSRRNTDTQYF,TGTGCCAGCAGGCTATTTAGTCGGCGGAACACAGATACGCAGTATTTT